The 18 T cell receptor beta chains reported below all come from one sample, sequenced in a study of T cells in Graves' hyperthyroidism and ophthalmopathy. Regions amplified from RNA transcripts were the TCR beta CDR3 regions. HTBI primers drove first-round RT-PCR of the TCR CDR3. TCRdb passed the multiplex PCR reads through MiXCR, listing each CDR3 protein once. This table has 450,000 to 650,000 distinct CDR3 sequences, approximately 14% appearing once. Sequencing was done on a sample of blood. The source of these receptors is a woman younger than 30 with Graves' ophthalmopathy.

Note on this clonotype: It may be a read error: a sequence one base away is much more abundant. V is TRBV28 and J is TRBJ1-5; D might be TRBD1 (5 bases). V gave up 3 bases and J gave up 0 bases, with 9 bases separating them. The germline CDR1 and CDR2 sequences are MDHEN and SYDVKM. The CDR3 spans 15 residues. This chain's CDR3 is CASSLLQGSNQPQHF. CDR3 coding DNA: TGTGCCAGCAGTTTGCTCCAGGGTAGCAATCAGCCCCAGCATTTT.

J is TRBJ2-7 and V is TRBV20-1, with D uncertain. The V end was cut by 5 bases, the J end by 1 base, with 12 bases between. CDR3 length: 13 residues. CDR1 and CDR2 from the germline V gene are DFQATT and SNEGSKA (reference sequence). CDR3 residues: CSAPIPPSYEQYF. CDR3 DNA sequence: TGCAGTGCTCCGATACCCCCTTCCTACGAGCAGTACTTC.

Ten or more counts support this clonotype. V usage is TRBV2 and J usage is TRBJ1-1; D call uncertain. Germline-derived CDR1 and CDR2 are SNHLY and FYNNEI. The CDR3 loop spans 11 amino acids. V lost 4 bases, J lost 3 bases, and 3 bases lay in between. The CDR3 protein is CASSVHTEAFF. The CDR3 nucleotides are TGTGCCAGCAGTGTCCACACTGAAGCTTTCTTT.

The V call is TRBV6-1, the J call TRBJ2-2; no reliable D call. The V end lost 6 bases, the J end lost 4 bases, and 6 bases lay between the germline ends. Germline CDR1 and CDR2: MNHNS and SASEGT. The CDR3 covers 12 residues. CDR3: CASRPFTGELFF. Written as DNA, the CDR3 is TGTGCCAGCAGACCCTTCACCGGGGAGCTGTTTTTT.

This clonotype was counted at least ten times. The chain joins TRBV10-3 to TRBJ1-4; 9 bases agree with TRBD1. Germline CDR1 is ENHRY and CDR2 is SYGVKD. The V segment lost 6 bases and the J segment 5 bases; nucleotides outside the gene matches: 4. The CDR3 length is 14 residues. The CDR3: CAISQGQGNEKLFF. DNA of the CDR3: TGTGCCATCAGCCAGGGACAGGGAAATGAAAAACTGTTTTTT.

In its sample, this clonotype was seen many times. J is TRBJ2-1 and V is TRBV11-3; D gene unclear. The germline gives CDR1 SGHNT, CDR2 YENEEA. The V end lost 7 bases, the J end lost 5 bases, and 15 bases lay between the germline ends. This CDR3 has 14 residues. The chain's CDR3 is CASNVPGTNNEQFF. In DNA form, the CDR3 reads TGTGCCAGCAATGTGCCGGGCACGAACAATGAGCAGTTCTTC.

This clonotype has ten or more counts. The genes are TRBV7-8 and TRBJ1-4, with no clear D. This CDR3 contains 14 residues. Germline V gene sequence: CDR1 SGHVS, CDR2 FQNEAQ. Trimming shortened V by 1 base and J by 5 bases, and 8 bases separated the two germline ends. Written as DNA, the CDR3 is TGTGCCAGCAGCTTAGGCAGTGGGAATGAAAAACTGTTTTTT. As protein: CASSLGSGNEKLFF.

This clonotype came up many times. The gene calls are TRBV12-5 and TRBJ1-2; 8 bases are shared with TRBD1. With V trimmed by 2 bases and J by 2 bases, 7 bases remained unmatched. The CDR3 has 16 residues. Germline values: CDR1 LGHNT, CDR2 FRNRAP. The CDR3 sequence: CASGLTLTGENYGYTF. The CDR3 DNA follows: TGTGCTAGTGGTTTGACCCTGACAGGGGAAAACTATGGCTACACCTTC.

This clonotype was recorded a few times. The V gene is TRBV4-3, the J gene TRBJ2-5; the match to TRBD1 covers 10 bases. CDR1 is LGHNA and CDR2 is YSLEER in the germline V gene. After removal of 3 bases from V and 4 bases from J, the junction contained 8 bases not matched to a gene. CDR3 size: 16 residues. CDR3 loop: CASSQTGQGGIETQYF. Written as DNA, the CDR3 is TGCGCCAGCAGCCAGACAGGACAGGGGGGAATAGAGACCCAGTACTTC.

This clonotype has only a few counts. The J gene is TRBJ2-2, the V gene TRBV6-1; 7 bases match TRBD1. CDR3 length: 15 amino acids. The germline CDR1 and CDR2 sequences are MNHNS and SASEGT. Germline trimming cut 3 bases from V and 7 bases from J; bases unmatched to any gene: 8. The CDR3 loop is CASSEGDSEGGELFF. CDR3 nucleotide sequence: TGTGCCAGCAGTGAGGGGGACAGCGAAGGCGGGGAGCTGTTTTTT.

This clonotype was detected ten times or more. The rearrangement links TRBV27 to TRBJ2-3, with 11 positions matching TRBD2. The CDR3 runs 16 residues. Germline-derived CDR1 and CDR2 are MNHEY and SMNVEV (reference sequence). The junction had 6 bases not matched to a gene; V was cut back by 5 bases and J by 2 bases. The CDR3 reads CASSTVTSGVTDTQYF. The CDR3 DNA reads as TGTGCCAGCAGTACCGTGACTAGCGGGGTCACAGATACGCAGTATTTT.

This clonotype was picked up many times. The chain recombines TRBV6-5 with TRBJ2-7; a possible D gene is TRBD2 (6 bases). Trimming stripped 0 bases from V and 7 bases from J, with 16 bases between. CDR3 length: 15 residues. Germline V gene sequence: CDR1 MNHEY, CDR2 SVGAGI. The CDR3 reads CASSYSIRTGGEQYF. In DNA, the CDR3 is TGTGCCAGCAGTTACTCGATCAGGACCGGAGGGGAGCAGTACTTC.

This clonotype has only one observation. The J gene is TRBJ1-1, the V gene TRBV3-1; possible D gene TRBD1, 6 bases. Trimming pared 1 base from V and 1 base from J, leaving 13 bases between. The length of the CDR3 is 16 residues. The V gene's germline CDR1 is LGHDT and CDR2 YNNKEL (reference sequence). The CDR3, as DNA: TGTGCCAGCAGCCAAGCCGGGGGCACAAGGAACACTGAAGCTTTCTTT. Protein: CASSQAGGTRNTEAFF.

This rearrangement joins TRBV24-1 to TRBJ2-7; TRBD1 matches 7 bases. This CDR3 has 15 amino acids. Germline V lookup: CDR1 KGHDR, CDR2 SFDVKD. After removal of 4 bases from V and 1 base from J, the junction contained 6 bases not matched to a gene. For the CDR3, the DNA is TGTGCCACCAGTGACCCTAGACAGGGTTCCTACGAGCAGTACTTC. This encodes CATSDPRQGSYEQYF.

The chain carries TRBV6-1 and TRBJ2-3; weak D call: TRBD2 (6 bases). This CDR3 has 14 residues. Germline V CDR1 and CDR2: MNHNS, SASEGT. V was trimmed by 2 bases and J by 5 bases, leaving 11 bases between them. The CDR3 sequence: CASSENGRVDTQYF. CDR3 nucleotide sequence: TGTGCCAGCAGTGAAAACGGGAGAGTAGATACGCAGTATTTT.

This clonotype was seen ten or more times. The chain's CDR3 is CASSWPGGLNEQFF. CDR3 DNA: TGTGCCAGCAGCTGGCCCGGGGGACTCAATGAGCAGTTCTTC. V and J are TRBV7-6 and TRBJ2-1; D possibly corresponds to TRBD2 (6 bases). The CDR3 runs to 14 residues. Trimming left V 4 bases short and J 6 bases short, with 13 bases between. Germline V CDR1 and CDR2: SGHVS, FNYEAQ.

There are many counts of this clonotype. Mismatch with germline at one junction end may stem from a read error. The rearrangement uses TRBV18 and TRBJ2-1; 7 nucleotides match TRBD2. The CDR3 length is 13 residues. Germline CDR1 and CDR2: KGHSH and LQKENI. CDR3 in DNA: TGTGCCAGCTCGCCACCCCCGGGACTAGAGCAGTTCTTC. Amino acids: CASSPPPGLEQFF.

This clonotype was recorded many times. V gene TRBV2 combines with J gene TRBJ1-2; D remains ambiguous. V gave up 0 bases and J gave up 4 bases, with 15 bases separating them. CDR3 size: 16 residues. Germline CDR1 reads SNHLY; CDR2 reads FYNNEI. Here the CDR3 DNA reads TGTGCCAGCAGTGAAGCGTATAATCTGGGGTTCTATGGCTACACCTTC. Translating it yields CASSEAYNLGFYGYTF. Supplemented by reference TRBV2 and TRBJ1-2, the full variable domain reads EPEVTQTPSHQVTQMGQEVILRCVPISNHLYFYWYRQILGQKVEFLVSFYNNEISEKSEIFDDQFSVERPDGSNFTLKIRSTKLEDSAMYFCASSEAYNLGFYGYTFGSGTRLTVV.